The present T cell receptor (beta chain) was sequenced within a study of beta chain features in type 1 diabetes (dated by TCRdb to 2016 to 2019). A note on the overall study: Patients and healthy donors did not differ in mean age, gender distribution, total cell number or subset yield. A total of around 110,000,000 sorted cells were examined across all samples, and RNA yield correlated strongly with the number of cells per subset. In the study, TCRB repertoires of sorted circulating CD4+ T cell subsets from recently diagnosed type 1 diabetes patients were compared with those of matched healthy donors. Regulatory and stem cell-like memory subsets were obtained from only 8 patients and about eight healthy donors, while naive and central memory subsets were obtained from all 28 donors.

CDR1 and CDR2 (SGHNT, YYREEE) derive from the germline V gene (reference sequence). There are 15 amino acids in the CDR3, from cysteine to phenylalanine inclusive. Of the read, only the CDR3 DNA is kept; its 45 bases are in frame from base 1. The germline V and J ends show losses of 3 bases and 6 bases respectively, and no gene match explains 12 bases of the junction. The entire isolated RNA was reverse transcribed using the High Capacity cDNA Reverse Transcription Kit, and thus expressed TCRB transcripts were sequenced. Deep immunoSEQ sequencing was applied to naive, central memory and regulatory T cell samples, giving an average of roughly 3.6 million total reads per sample. Sorted cells were lysed in RLT buffer and RNA was extracted with DNase-treated RNeasy Micro or Mini kits, depending on cell number. Each cell subset was processed on its own to prevent cross-contamination, while patient and healthy donor samples were processed together. The immunoSEQ multiplex PCR was used to amplify TCRB sequences from cDNA, yielding 87-bp fragments that span the CDR3 region. Amplicons were sequenced on the Illumina HiSeq platform. The study's own analysis went as follows. PCR bias was corrected computationally using synthetic template baselines, and reads within Hamming distance 2 were collapsed, with unmergeable singletons discarded. Reads were aligned to IMGT to assign V, D and J genes, CDR3 length, and insertions or deletions at six rearrangement sites. Within each subset, clonotype counts were normalized to sorted cell number, after which true diversity and Gini coefficients were computed with the tcR R package. The overlap coefficient, calculated on TCRB nucleotide sequences, was used to quantify repertoire sharing. Out-of-frame TCRB sequences from naive cells were analyzed to stand in for the pre-selection repertoire. Drawn from immuneACCESS, this table holds only the in-frame rearrangements with V and J called that TCRdb kept. Clones are partly lost; checked studies trace under half to an unresolved V gene and leave the rest unexplained. The DNA gave D and trimming, while V, J and clone size come from that table. For this sample there are around 240,000 clones; about 63% appear just once. Together, the top ten hold 0.053% of the sample.

Overall study results and their limits: Only small numbers of individuals were included in the HLA sub-analyses, which left unresolved whether HLA type had any influence on TCRB rearrangement. PCR might favor shorter templates, but patient and control samples were amplified and corrected together, so any skew would affect both groups equally. At VDJ recombination sites, type 1 diabetes patients had fewer insertions and more deleted nucleotides, which implies abnormalities in thymic rearrangement. In all four CD4+ subsets, TCRB CDR3 length was moderately but significantly shorter in type 1 diabetes patients. Naive, central memory and regulatory TCRB repertoires appeared to be more alike among patients than among healthy donors. Because cDNA was sequenced instead of genomic DNA, activated cells with high expression could be over-represented, although the groups did not differ in activation or CD3 levels.

Each donor gave one peripheral blood draw, averaging approximately 110 mL, which was collected into heparinised tubes. A BD FACSAria II was used to sort naive, central memory, regulatory and stem cell-like memory CD4+ T cells with a panel that included CD45RO, CCR7, CD25, CD127, CD95 and CD27. Purity was above 95% for every sorted population. Right away, PBMCs were isolated by Lymphoprep density gradient centrifugation and were stained directly, with no culture step. So that batch effects would be minimized, each experiment stained and sorted samples in pairs, pairing one healthy donor with one patient. Notes on this clone: Its specific antigen is unknown. There are no base qualities to consult, and no much larger clone falls within one base.

The receptor was isolated from a man in his thirties or forties in good health. The material sequenced was naive CD4+ T cells from blood. The sample's cell subset or site, from its label and the paper: true naive CD4+ T cells. The chain uses TRBV5-4 and TRBJ2-7; 7 central bases correspond to TRBD1. This receptor carries the CDR3 CASSYDPTGDSEQYF. The nucleotide sequence reads as follows: TGTGCCAGCAGCTACGACCCTACAGGGGACAGCGAGCAGTACTTC.